The 30 T cell receptor beta chains presented below share a single source sample, sequenced in a study of beta chain features in type 1 diabetes. Every bit of the isolated RNA underwent reverse transcription, so sequencing read expressed TCRB transcripts. Libraries were prepared by immunoSEQ multiplex PCR; TCRdb keeps only in-frame clonotypes and omits some of them. Of over 700,000 clones listed, about 17% are singletons. Sequencing was carried out using naive CD4+ T cells from blood. Every receptor here comes from a woman younger than 35 in good health.

The chain links TRBV7-2 to TRBJ2-3; D could derive from TRBD1 or TRBD2 (5 bases each). Trimming stripped 2 bases from V and 6 bases from J, with 15 bases between. Germline assignment: CDR1 SGHTA and CDR2 FQGNSA. The CDR3 is 15 amino acids. CDR3 nucleotides: TGTGCCAGCAGCTTACTTGGGGGTTACGAGGATACGCAGTATTTT. Encoded protein: CASSLLGGYEDTQYF.

This clone was detected a few times. This sample also contains other DNA sequences that code for the same CDR3. The V gene is TRBV10-3, the J gene TRBJ2-7; 10 bases align to TRBD1. The CDR3 spans 14 residues. Trimming took 9 bases from V and 1 from J; bases not matched to a gene: 6. From germline, CDR1 is ENHRY and CDR2 SYGVKD. CDR3 amino acids: CAIRPGQGSYEQYF. CDR3 DNA sequence: TGTGCCATTCGGCCGGGACAGGGGTCCTACGAGCAGTACTTC.

The chain combines TRBV27 with TRBJ2-7, with D perhaps TRBD1 (6 bases). CDR3 size: 15 residues. Germline assignment: CDR1 MNHEY and CDR2 SMNVEV (reference sequence). Deletions cut 3 bases from V and 1 base from J, with 13 bases between. The CDR3 here is CASSFQGWGSYEQYF. CDR3 sequence (DNA): TGTGCCAGCAGTTTCCAGGGGTGGGGGTCCTACGAGCAGTACTTC.

Notes on this clone: Other DNA sequences of this sample code for an identical CDR3. V gene TRBV20-1 combines with J gene TRBJ1-2; D call uncertain. The CDR3 contains 9 residues. V was cut by 5 bases and J by 7 bases, with 5 bases left in between. CDR1 DFQATT and CDR2 SNEGSKA come from the germline V gene (reference sequence). This chain's CDR3 is CSAPPGYTF. CDR3 nucleotide sequence: TGCAGTGCTCCACCTGGCTACACCTTC.

This clone was picked up a small number of times. The chain employs TRBV7-2 and TRBJ2-3; D gene ambiguous. The CDR3 runs to 14 residues. The germline CDR1 and CDR2 sequences are SGHTA and FQGNSA. V lost 8 bases to trimming and J lost 4 bases, with 16 bases between them. The CDR3 DNA is TGTGCCAGCTCCCTGACCCTGTTGGCAGATACGCAGTATTTT. As protein: CASSLTLLADTQYF. Looking up the rest from reference TRBV7-2 and TRBJ2-3 gives the full variable domain: GAGVSQSPSNKVTEKGKDVELRCDPISGHTALYWYRQSLGQGLEFLIYFQGNSAPDKSGLPSDRFSAERTGGSVSTLTIQRTQQEDSAVYLCASSLTLLADTQYFGPGTRLTVL.

In this sample, this clone turned up a few times. The rearrangement uses TRBV7-9 and TRBJ1-1; D uncertain. V was pared by 1 base and J by 4 bases, with 13 bases between. The CDR3 is made up of 15 amino acids. The germline CDR1 and CDR2 sequences are SEHNR and FQNEAQ (reference sequence). CDR3 sequence: CASSLDFRGSTEAFF. DNA for the CDR3: TGTGCCAGCAGCTTAGATTTTCGTGGGAGCACTGAAGCTTTCTTT.

The gene calls are TRBV28 and TRBJ2-5; TRBD2 might be the D (6 bases). This CDR3 is 15 amino acids long. CDR1 and CDR2 from the germline V gene are MDHEN and SYDVKM. V was trimmed by 5 bases and J by 0 bases, leaving 13 bases between them. CDR3 sequence (DNA): TGTGCCAGCAGTCCTCGGGACTGGTACCAAGAGACCCAGTACTTC. This translates into CASSPRDWYQETQYF. Combining the CDR3 with reference TRBV28 and TRBJ2-5 gives the whole variable domain DVKVTQSSRYLVKRTGEKVFLECVQDMDHENMFWYRQDPGLGLRLIYFSYDVKMKEKGDIPEGYSVSREKKERFSLILESASTNQTSMYLCASSPRDWYQETQYFGPGTRLLVL.

In its sample, this clone was seen many times. The V gene is TRBV28, the J gene TRBJ2-1, with 8 bases lining up with TRBD2. CDR1 and CDR2 (germline): MDHEN, SYDVKM. Trimming took 3 bases from V and 6 from J; bases not matched to a gene: 4. The CDR3 contains 14 residues. The CDR3, as DNA: TGTGCCAGCAGTTTTACAACTAGCGGCAATGAGCAGTTCTTC. This translates into CASSFTTSGNEQFF.

A few counts support this clone. The chain joins TRBV7-2 to TRBJ2-7; the D is unclear. This CDR3 region has 16 residues. Germline V gene sequence: CDR1 SGHTA, CDR2 FQGNSA. Trimming cost V 1 base and J 2 bases, with 15 bases left between them. CDR3 loop: CASSLGNRVPPYEQYF. Here the CDR3 DNA reads TGTGCCAGCAGCTTAGGTAATAGGGTACCCCCCTACGAGCAGTACTTC.

The DNA for the CDR3 is TGTGCCAGCAGCCAAGACAGGACTAGCGGGGTGAACACCGGGGAGCTGTTTTTT. Its translation: CASSQDRTSGVNTGELFF. The chain employs TRBV4-2 and TRBJ2-2; 12 positions agree with TRBD2. The CDR3 has 18 residues. The V and J ends lost 0 bases and 1 base, in that order; junction bases with no gene match: 3. CDR1 and CDR2 from the germline V gene are LGHNA and YNFKEQ.

The chain uses TRBV6-5 and TRBJ2-1; 11 bases are shared with TRBD2. This CDR3 contains 14 residues. Trimming removed 7 bases from V and 7 bases from J; junction bases left unmatched: 6. CDR1 MNHEY and CDR2 SVGAGI come from the germline V gene. The CDR3 spells CASNRASGRNEQFF. DNA for the CDR3: TGTGCCAGCAACAGGGCTAGCGGGAGGAATGAGCAGTTCTTC.

This clone was seen more than once but under ten times. The CDR3 region has the DNA TGTGCCGGAATAGCGGGAGACTTCGTCCGGTTCTTC. Translated: CAGIAGDFVRFF. This chain uses TRBV2 with TRBJ2-1, with 9 bases identical to TRBD2. The V segment lost 11 bases and the J segment 15 bases; nucleotides outside the gene matches: 14. Germline values: CDR1 SNHLY, CDR2 FYNNEI. CDR3 length: 12 amino acids. The variable domain in full, completed from reference TRBV2 and TRBJ2-1, reads EPEVTQTPSHQVTQMGQEVILRCVPISNHLYFYWYRQILGQKVEFLVSFYNNEISEKSEIFDDQFSVERPDGSNFTLKIRSTKLEDSAMYFCAGIAGDFVRFFGPGTRLTVL.

The chain employs TRBV18 and TRBJ2-4; TRBD1 is a possible D gene (5 bases). The CDR3 length is 13 residues. The germline V gene encodes CDR1 KGHSH and CDR2 LQKENI. Trimming left V 5 bases short and J 6 bases short, with 11 bases between. CDR3 bases: TGTGCCAGCTCAAACGACAGATCAAACATTCAGTACTTC. It codes for CASSNDRSNIQYF.

This clone was counted only a few times. The J gene is TRBJ1-4, the V gene TRBV28; D is unclear. The CDR3 sequence is 13 residues long. The V and J ends lost 6 bases and 5 bases respectively, with 10 bases between them. Germline V CDR1 and CDR2: MDHEN, SYDVKM. Here the CDR3 DNA reads TGTGCCAGCAGCGAGAGACCGAATGAAAAACTGTTTTTT. It codes for CASSERPNEKLFF. Full variable domain (rest looked up from reference TRBV28 and TRBJ1-4): DVKVTQSSRYLVKRTGEKVFLECVQDMDHENMFWYRQDPGLGLRLIYFSYDVKMKEKGDIPEGYSVSREKKERFSLILESASTNQTSMYLCASSERPNEKLFFGSGTQLSVL.

V is TRBV10-3 and J is TRBJ2-5; 10 nucleotides match TRBD2. The better agreement between TRBJ2-7 and the DNA end casts doubt on the J call. This CDR3 is built from 14 residues. From germline, CDR1 is ENHRY and CDR2 SYGVKD. The CDR3 protein is CAIRLAGGDYEQYF. Here the CDR3 DNA reads TGTGCCATCAGGTTAGCGGGAGGTGACTACGAGCAGTACTTC.

The chain joins TRBV9 to TRBJ2-2; no clear D gene. Trimming shortened V by 0 bases and J by 3 bases, and 3 bases separated the two germline ends. The CDR3 extends over 13 amino acids. Germline V gene sequence: CDR1 SGDLS, CDR2 YYNGEE. The CDR3 spells CASSVVYTGELFF. CDR3 nucleotides: TGTGCCAGCAGCGTAGTGTACACCGGGGAGCTGTTTTTT.

This clone was recorded a few times. CDR3 DNA: TGTGCCAGCTCACCAATCCCTAGCGGGAGGGCCTACAATGAGCAGTTCTTC. Its protein is CASSPIPSGRAYNEQFF. This chain uses TRBV18 with TRBJ2-1; 12 positions agree with TRBD2. This CDR3 has 17 residues. Germline V gene sequence: CDR1 KGHSH, CDR2 LQKENI. The junction had 4 bases not matched to a gene; V was cut back by 2 bases and J by 2 bases.

This clone was seen more than once but under ten times. CDR3 sequence: CASSRQGGTQYF. DNA for the CDR3: TGTGCCAGCAGCAGACAGGGAGGGACGCAGTATTTT. This sequence joins TRBV7-2 and TRBJ2-3; TRBD1 or TRBD2 may be the D gene (7 bases each). Germline CDR1 SGHTA, CDR2 FQGNSA. The germline V and J ends were trimmed by 5 bases and 9 bases, with 12 bases remaining between them. The length of the CDR3 is 12 residues.

This clone was counted ten times or more. J is TRBJ2-3 and V is TRBV14, with D perhaps matching TRBD2 (5 bases). CDR1 SGHDN and CDR2 FVKESK come from the germline V gene. V lost 5 bases and J lost 8, with 11 bases in between. The CDR3 length is 12 residues. As DNA, the CDR3 is TGTGCCAGCAGCGACCGACTAAGTACGCAGTATTTT. Its translation: CASSDRLSTQYF.

Details on this clone: The sample contains more than one DNA sequence encoding this CDR3. This sequence joins TRBV10-3 and TRBJ2-7; D possibly corresponds to TRBD1 (6 bases). Germline V gene sequence: CDR1 ENHRY, CDR2 SYGVKD. The CDR3 has 12 residues. The V end was cut by 2 bases, the J end by 4 bases, with 6 bases between. The CDR3 nucleotides are TGTGCCATCAGTGAGCAGGGGTACGAGCAGTACTTC. Translated: CAISEQGYEQYF.

The chain employs TRBV7-2 and TRBJ1-2, with D maybe TRBD1 (5 bases). Trimming took off 6 bases at V and 3 bases at J, with 14 bases between the two ends. Germline CDR1 reads SGHTA; CDR2 reads FQGNSA. The CDR3 extends over 14 amino acids. CDR3 nucleotides: TGTGCCAGCAGTAAAATCGTGACAGACTATGGCTACACCTTC. It codes for CASSKIVTDYGYTF.

The V and J genes are TRBV5-4 and TRBJ1-1, with no clear D. Deletions cut 0 bases from V and 2 bases from J, with 5 bases between. The CDR3 is made up of 13 amino acids. From germline, CDR1 is SGHNT and CDR2 YYREEE (reference sequence). The CDR3 nucleotides are TGTGCCAGCAGCTTGGACAGCAACACTGAAGCTTTCTTT. This sequence encodes CASSLDSNTEAFF. Supplemented by reference TRBV5-4 and TRBJ1-1, the full variable domain reads ETGVTQSPTHLIKTRGQQVTLRCSSQSGHNTVSWYQQALGQGPQFIFQYYREEENGRGNFPPRFSGLQFPNYSSELNVNALELDDSALYLCASSLDSNTEAFFGQGTRLTVV.

This clone was counted between two and nine times. V gene TRBV7-9 combines with J gene TRBJ1-5; no clear D gene. The ends were cut back, 5 bases at V and 2 bases at J, with 10 bases in the middle. Germline-derived CDR1 and CDR2 are SEHNR and FQNEAQ (reference sequence). The CDR3 contains 14 residues. The CDR3 spells CASSRGEGNQPQHF. The CDR3 DNA reads as TGTGCCAGCAGCCGCGGTGAAGGCAATCAGCCCCAGCATTTT. Based on the CDR3 plus reference TRBV7-9 and TRBJ1-5, the full variable domain is DTGVSQNPRHKITKRGQNVTFRCDPISEHNRLYWYRQTLGQGPEFLTYFQNEAQLEKSRLLSDRFSAERPKGSFSTLEIQRTEQGDSAMYLCASSRGEGNQPQHFGDGTRLSIL.

The sample holds a few counts of this clone. Other DNA sequences from this sample encode an identical CDR3 as well. The gene calls are TRBV19 and TRBJ2-6, with D hard to call. This CDR3 spans 12 amino acids. Germline lookup yields CDR1 LNHDA and CDR2 SQIVND (reference sequence). The V end lost 11 bases, the J end lost 3 bases, and 8 bases lay between the germline ends. As DNA, the CDR3 is TGTGCCTCAAGTAGTGGGGCCAACGTCCTGACTTTC. This gives the protein CASSSGANVLTF.

The table lists this clone with a few counts. The chain recombines TRBV7-9 with TRBJ2-3, with 7 bases fitting TRBD1. Trimming removed 2 bases from V and 2 bases from J; junction bases left unmatched: 7. Looked up from germline, CDR1 is SEHNR and CDR2 is FQNEAQ (reference sequence). The CDR3 sequence is 16 residues long. CDR3 bases: TGTGCCAGCAGCTTAAGGCCAGGGGGAGACACAGATACGCAGTATTTT. Protein: CASSLRPGGDTDTQYF.

This rearrangement joins TRBV28 to TRBJ1-4, with a weak D call TRBD1 (6 bases). CDR3 length: 15 amino acids. Trimming shortened V by 4 bases and J by 5 bases, and 14 bases separated the two germline ends. Germline V gene lookup returns CDR1 MDHEN and CDR2 SYDVKM. CDR3 residues: CASSSLTGKNEKLFF. DNA for the CDR3: TGTGCCAGCAGTTCACTTACAGGGAAGAATGAAAAACTGTTTTTT.

This clone was observed a few times. The chain uses TRBV10-3 and TRBJ1-1; the D gene is possibly TRBD1 (6 bases). Germline V gene lookup returns CDR1 ENHRY and CDR2 SYGVKD. The V gene lost 4 bases and the J gene lost 7 bases, with 13 bases spanning the gap. The CDR3 loop spans 13 amino acids. CDR3 protein: CAISGFQDSEAFF. DNA for the CDR3: TGTGCCATCAGTGGGTTTCAGGACAGTGAAGCTTTCTTT.

Of note for this clone: The junction departs from germline at one end; a sequencing error may be responsible. Other nucleotide sequences in the sample specify the same CDR3. The chain combines TRBV9 with TRBJ2-2; TRBD1 matches at 10 bases. CDR1 is SGDLS and CDR2 is YYNGEE in the germline V gene. CDR3 length: 16 amino acids. CDR3 DNA sequence: TGCGCCAGCAGCCCCCGGACAGGGGGTTTCGCCGGGGAGCTGTTTTTT. Translation: CASSPRTGGFAGELFF.

The rearrangement uses TRBV4-1 and TRBJ1-3; D not resolved. Per the germline V gene, CDR1 is MGHRA and CDR2 is YSYEKL. V lost 3 bases and J 2 bases, leaving 11 bases between the germline ends. This CDR3 has 15 amino acids. CDR3 sequence reads: CASSQLHWPGNTIYF. The CDR3 nucleotides are TGCGCCAGCAGCCAGTTACACTGGCCTGGAAACACCATATATTTT.

The rearrangement uses TRBV7-3 and TRBJ2-6; D possibly uses TRBD1 or TRBD2 (5 bases each). The germline V gene has CDR1 SGHTA and CDR2 FQGTGA. The CDR3 contains 15 residues. With 5 bases removed from V and 4 bases from J, the gap between germline ends came to 12 bases. The CDR3 DNA reads as TGTGCCAGCAGCCGACCAGGGACGGGGGCCAACGTCCTGACTTTC. Translating it yields CASSRPGTGANVLTF. The complete variable domain, with remaining parts taken from reference TRBV7-3 and TRBJ2-6, reads GAGVSQTPSNKVTEKGKYVELRCDPISGHTALYWYRQSLGQGPEFLIYFQGTGAADDSGLPNDRFFAVRPEGSVSTLKIQRTERGDSAVYLCASSRPGTGANVLTFGAGSRLTVL.